Following are 13 T cell receptor beta chains from one sample sequenced in a study of blood T cell repertoires in COVID-19. Sequencing was performed with immunoSEQ multiplex PCR; in TCRdb, only in-frame clones are kept and a portion is missing. The sample includes about 480,000 clones, approximately 88% seen only once; the top ten take 1.8%. Material for sequencing was PBMCs or T cells enriched from blood (not recorded which). All receptors come from a woman aged 35 to 49 who had recovered from COVID-19.

In DNA form, the CDR3 reads TGTGCCACTCACTTCTATGGCTACACCTTC. This gives the protein CATHFYGYTF. The chain couples TRBV24-1 to TRBJ1-2, with D unclear. Trimming removed 10 bases from V and 4 bases from J, with 6 bases in between. The germline V gene encodes CDR1 KGHDR and CDR2 SFDVKD. The CDR3 covers 10 residues.

The chain joins TRBV4-1 to TRBJ2-5; unclear D gene. This CDR3 region has 13 residues. The germline V gene encodes CDR1 MGHRA and CDR2 YSYEKL. V dropped 5 bases and J dropped 5 bases, with 12 bases sitting between them. The DNA of the CDR3 is TGCGCCAGCAGCATTGGTCCCGGGGAGACCCAGTACTTC. Amino acids: CASSIGPGETQYF.

The chain is built from TRBV7-9 and TRBJ1-1, with TRBD1 identical over 9 bases. The CDR3 has 13 amino acids. Germline lookup yields CDR1 SEHNR and CDR2 FQNEAQ (reference sequence). Losses at the gene ends were 6 bases for V and 6 bases for J; bases not matched to a gene: 5. CDR3 DNA: TGTGCCAGCAGAAACACAGGGGGCTCTGAAGCTTTCTTT. It codes for CASRNTGGSEAFF. Variable domain in full (rest from reference TRBV7-9 and TRBJ1-1): DTGVSQNPRHKITKRGQNVTFRCDPISEHNRLYWYRQTLGQGPEFLTYFQNEAQLEKSRLLSDRFSAERPKGSFSTLEIQRTEQGDSAMYLCASRNTGGSEAFFGQGTRLTVV.

The chain recombines TRBV19 with TRBJ1-4; TRBD1 aligns across 12 bases. This CDR3 contains 18 residues. CDR1 and CDR2 (germline): LNHDA, SQIVND (reference sequence). V was pared by 3 bases and J by 8 bases, with 13 bases of the junction left unmatched. CDR3 in DNA: TGTGCCAGTAGTATCCCTCTTGGGACAGGGGGCGTTCGGGAAAAACTGTTTTTT. Translated: CASSIPLGTGGVREKLFF. Together with reference TRBV19 and TRBJ1-4, the CDR3 gives the full variable domain: DGGITQSPKYLFRKEGQNVTLSCEQNLNHDAMYWYRQDPGQGLRLIYYSQIVNDFQKGDIAEGYSVSREKKESFPLTVTSAQKNPTAFYLCASSIPLGTGGVREKLFFGSGTQLSVL.

The chain employs TRBV11-2 and TRBJ2-7; a weak D match, TRBD2 (6 bases). Germline CDR1 and CDR2: SGHAT and FQNNGV. V was shortened by 0 bases and J by 6 bases, with 12 bases between the two germline ends. There are 14 residues in the CDR3. This CDR3 is CASSLEAGPGEQYF. The CDR3, as DNA: TGTGCCAGCAGCTTAGAGGCGGGACCCGGCGAGCAGTACTTC.

The chain recombines TRBV19 with TRBJ2-3, with D perhaps matching TRBD2 (5 bases). CDR1 is LNHDA and CDR2 is SQIVND in the germline V gene (reference sequence). V was trimmed by 1 base and J by 1 base, leaving 12 bases between them. There are 16 residues in the CDR3. The CDR3 protein is CASSIAPLAGTDTQYF. Here the CDR3 DNA reads TGTGCCAGTAGTATAGCGCCCCTAGCTGGCACAGATACGCAGTATTTT.

This clone was seen only a few times. In nucleotides, the CDR3 is TGTGCCAGTACCCCAGGGGTTAACTATGGCTACACCTTC. Its translation is CASTPGVNYGYTF. This rearrangement joins TRBV19 to TRBJ1-2; TRBD1 might be the D (6 bases). Germline lookup yields CDR1 LNHDA and CDR2 SQIVND (reference sequence). Trimming took 7 bases from V and 1 from J, leaving 10 bases between them. CDR3 length equals 13 residues.

This chain connects TRBV5-1 to TRBJ1-4, with D perhaps matching TRBD1 (6 bases). Trimming stripped 4 bases from V and 7 bases from J, with 23 bases between. CDR3 length: 17 residues. From germline, CDR1 is SGHRS and CDR2 YFSETQ. The CDR3: CASSDPRTAEGCEKLFF. CDR3 nucleotides: TGCGCCAGCAGCGACCCAAGGACAGCCGAGGGTTGTGAAAAACTGTTTTTT.

The rearrangement links TRBV19 to TRBJ1-2, with 7 bases fitting TRBD1. Trimming took 5 bases from V and 4 from J; bases not matched to a gene: 10. Germline assignment: CDR1 LNHDA and CDR2 SQIVND (reference sequence). The CDR3 consists of 15 residues. The CDR3 DNA is TGTGCCAGTAGTTTTTTGGGACAGCAGTCCTATGGCTACACCTTC. Its translation: CASSFLGQQSYGYTF.

This chain uses TRBV14 with TRBJ2-7; 10 nucleotides match TRBD2. The junction had 7 bases not matched to a gene; V was cut back by 2 bases and J by 3 bases. Germline values: CDR1 SGHDN, CDR2 FVKESK. The CDR3 runs 16 residues. CDR3 nucleotide sequence: TGTGCCAGCAGCCAATATACTAGCGGGACTAACTACGAGCAGTACTTC. It codes for CASSQYTSGTNYEQYF.

V and J are TRBV3-1 (or the pseudogene TRBV3-2) and TRBJ1-1; tentatively, D is TRBD1 (5 bases). The germline gives CDR1 LGHDT, CDR2 YNNKEL (reference sequence). V was pared by 3 bases and J by 0 bases, with 14 bases between. The CDR3 consists of 16 residues. CDR3 loop: CASSQGWTIMNTEAFF. CDR3 sequence (DNA): TGTGCCAGCAGCCAGGGATGGACAATCATGAACACTGAAGCTTTCTTT.

The chain combines TRBV6-5 with TRBJ1-6; possibly TRBD1 for D (6 bases). Trimming cost V 6 bases and J 7 bases, with 13 bases left between them. Germline CDR1 and CDR2: MNHEY and SVGAGI. This CDR3 contains 14 residues. CDR3 coding DNA: TGTGCCAGCAGCTCCGGGACAACGAATTCACCCCTCCACTTT. Its translation is CASSSGTTNSPLHF.

V usage is TRBV9 and J usage is TRBJ2-3, with unresolved D. CDR1 SGDLS and CDR2 YYNGEE come from the germline V gene. This CDR3 is built from 14 residues. V was trimmed by 2 bases and J by 3 bases, leaving 10 bases between them. The CDR3 bases are TGTGCCAGCAGCGTGGCGGTTTGGACAGATACGCAGTATTTT. This sequence encodes CASSVAVWTDTQYF.